Listed below are T cell receptor beta chains from one sample, sequenced in a study of T-cell reconstitution after alpha-beta-depleted transplantation in children. TCRdb fed the PCR reads into MiXCR, producing one record per CDR3 protein. The data hold 250,000 to 350,000 distinct CDR3 sequences, with over 20% observed a single time. Sequencing was performed on PBMCs, mostly from graft donor cells, taken 180 days after TCRalphabeta/CD19-depleted stem cell transplant. The source of these receptors is a male patient aged 5 to 17 who had a stem cell transplant for acute lymphoblastic leukemia, so the T cells may come from the graft donor. Each CDR3 is given with its conserved first and last residue. The size of a clone is reported for some rows only, either as once, few or many, or as a class for expanded clones.

V gene	clone size	J gene	CDR3 length	CDR3 protein
TRBV7-1	-	TRBJ2-4	15	CASSSTVKAKNIQYF
TRBV12-5	-	TRBJ1-5	14	CASGDRGSNQPQHF
TRBV11-2	-	TRBJ2-7	16	CASSLVGLARLYEQYF
TRBV5-1	-	TRBJ1-6	15	CASSLTGAAISPLHF
TRBV12-3/TRBV12-4	-	TRBJ1-2	15	CASSDRDGTNYGYTF
TRBV21-1	-	TRBJ2-3	16	CASSNFSAGGTDTQYF
TRBV7-9	-	TRBJ1-2	13	CASSPEGPYGYTF
TRBV5-6	few	TRBJ2-1	18	CASSAWVAGSSSYNEQFF
TRBV2	-	TRBJ2-2	15	CASSDKGLNTGELFF
TRBV5-1	-	TRBJ2-5	16	CASSFGLAGVQETQYF
TRBV7-8	-	TRBJ2-7	16	CASSLGRLELTYEQYF
TRBV24-1	-	TRBJ2-1	13	CATSEGARNEQFF
TRBV6-1	few	TRBJ1-5	14	CASMRAYSNQPQHF
TRBV29-1	many	TRBJ1-2	14	CSAEGQSVLGGYTF
TRBV10-3	few	TRBJ1-4	16	CAISESSVVSNEKLFF
TRBV18	-	TRBJ1-5	18	CASSPRLGTGYSNQPQHF
TRBV5-1	-	TRBJ1-3	14	CASSSGNTGNTIYF
TRBV12-3/TRBV12-4	-	TRBJ2-1	12	CASSSPGLEQFF
TRBV7-6	-	TRBJ1-2	18	CASSLVLRGRFLFYGYTF
TRBV15	few	TRBJ1-2	14	CATSRDAGVYGYTF
TRBV5-1	-	TRBJ1-2	14	CASSLAGWNDGYTF
TRBV11-2	-	TRBJ2-5	16	CASSLGGQTYQETQYF
TRBV12-3/TRBV12-4	-	TRBJ2-7	19	CASSRPGTSGRGGRLGQYF
TRBV6-5	few	TRBJ2-1	16	CASSYVRTGMDNEQFF
TRBV5-1	few	TRBJ1-2	15	CASSSDRYPNYGYTF
TRBV7-8	few	TRBJ2-3	14	CASSFGRSTDTQYF
TRBV20-1	-	TRBJ1-4	12	CSARGGNEKLFF
TRBV11-2	-	TRBJ2-5	16	CASSLRLAGGQETQYF
TRBV11-2	medium-sized	TRBJ1-2	14	CASNTGAKSYGYTF
TRBV27	many	TRBJ2-3	14	CASKFTGLTDTQYF
TRBV15	-	TRBJ2-5	17	CATSGSFGQGGRETQYF
TRBV10-3	many	TRBJ2-7	11	CAISEPGEQYF
TRBV7-9	few	TRBJ2-3	16	CASSLPSGQGTDTQYF
TRBV5-1	-	TRBJ2-7	18	CASSLAPLSRTGSYEQYF
TRBV6-1	few	TRBJ2-4	17	CASSEWRKGRTKNIQYF
TRBV29-1	few	TRBJ1-1	11	CSVPRATEAFF
TRBV7-3	few	TRBJ2-7	15	CASSSVAGRSYEQYF
TRBV12-3/TRBV12-4	few	TRBJ1-1	13	CASSFWTGGEAFF
TRBV19	-	TRBJ1-5	13	CASSMPGNQPQHF
TRBV12-3/TRBV12-4	few	TRBJ2-3	14	CASSWGHRTDTQYF
TRBV5-1	many	TRBJ2-2	14	CASSPDRVNGELFF
TRBV9	many	TRBJ2-7	14	CASSVDESAYEQYF
TRBV7-2	-	TRBJ2-5	15	CASSLGTGGRETQYF
TRBV5-5	-	TRBJ1-5	14	CASSLHKSNQPQHF
TRBV29-1	-	TRBJ2-1	10	CSVLRDSEFF
TRBV6-5	few	TRBJ2-7	15	CASSYSRGGYYEQYF
TRBV11-2	-	TRBJ2-5	15	CASSFTFWYQETQYF
TRBV9	-	TRBJ2-1	14	CASSVIPEHNEQFF
TRBV14	-	TRBJ2-7	14	CASSLGLAIYEQYF
TRBV10-3	-	TRBJ2-3	16	CAITEGTGGWTDTQYF
TRBV7-6	-	TRBJ1-2	15	CASSQPTAENYGYTF
TRBV5-1	-	TRBJ2-7	15	CASSLASFGSYEQYF
TRBV15	-	TRBJ2-1	16	CATSKEAGGSYNEQFF
TRBV5-1	few	TRBJ2-3	13	CASSGQLTDTQYF
TRBV20-1	few	TRBJ1-1	14	CSATRQVMNTEAFF
TRBV7-9	once	TRBJ2-3	16	CASSLSSGSGTDTQYF